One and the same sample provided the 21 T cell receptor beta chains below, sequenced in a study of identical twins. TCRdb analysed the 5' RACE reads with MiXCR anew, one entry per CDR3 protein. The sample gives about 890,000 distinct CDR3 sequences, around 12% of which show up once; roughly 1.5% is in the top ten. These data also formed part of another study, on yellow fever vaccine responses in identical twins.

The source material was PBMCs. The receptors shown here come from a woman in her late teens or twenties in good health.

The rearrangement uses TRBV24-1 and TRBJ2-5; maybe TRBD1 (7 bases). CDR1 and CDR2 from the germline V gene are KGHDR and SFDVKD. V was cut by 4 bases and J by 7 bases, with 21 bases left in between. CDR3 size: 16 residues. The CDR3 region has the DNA TGTGCCACCAGTGACCCGACAGGGACGGAGGGGGGGACCCAGTACTTC. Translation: CATSDPTGTEGGTQYF.

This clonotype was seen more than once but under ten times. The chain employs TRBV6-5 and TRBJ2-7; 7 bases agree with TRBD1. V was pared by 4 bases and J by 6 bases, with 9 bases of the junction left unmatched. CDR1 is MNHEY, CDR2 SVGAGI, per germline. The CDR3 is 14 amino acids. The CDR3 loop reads CASSWDSKWSEQYF. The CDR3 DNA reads TGTGCCAGCAGTTGGGACAGTAAGTGGAGCGAGCAGTACTTC.

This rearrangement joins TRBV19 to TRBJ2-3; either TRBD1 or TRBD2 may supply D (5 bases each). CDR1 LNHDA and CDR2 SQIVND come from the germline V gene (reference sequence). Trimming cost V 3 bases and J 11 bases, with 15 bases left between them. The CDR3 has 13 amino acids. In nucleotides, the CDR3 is TGTGCCAGTAGTATGGGGGACCGACCCTGGCAGTATTTT. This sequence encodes CASSMGDRPWQYF.

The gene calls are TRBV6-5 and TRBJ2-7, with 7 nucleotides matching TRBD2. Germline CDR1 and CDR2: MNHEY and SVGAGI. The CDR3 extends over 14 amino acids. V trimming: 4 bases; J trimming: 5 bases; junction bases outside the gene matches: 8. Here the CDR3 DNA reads TGTGCCAGCAGTTCCTTGGGCGGGAGCCACGAGCAGTACTTC. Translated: CASSSLGGSHEQYF.

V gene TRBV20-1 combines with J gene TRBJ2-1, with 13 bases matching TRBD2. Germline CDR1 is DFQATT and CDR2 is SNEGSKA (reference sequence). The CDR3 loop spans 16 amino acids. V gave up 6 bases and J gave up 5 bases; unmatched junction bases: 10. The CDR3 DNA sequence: TGCAGTGCCCTTGGACTAGCGGGAGTGCCGGACAATGAGCAGTTCTTC. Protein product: CSALGLAGVPDNEQFF.

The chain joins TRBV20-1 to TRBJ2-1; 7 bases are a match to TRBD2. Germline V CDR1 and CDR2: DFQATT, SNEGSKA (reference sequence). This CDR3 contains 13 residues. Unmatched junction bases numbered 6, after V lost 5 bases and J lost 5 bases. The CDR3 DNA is TGCAGTGCTCGTAAGCGGGACCACAATGAGCAGTTCTTC. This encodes CSARKRDHNEQFF.

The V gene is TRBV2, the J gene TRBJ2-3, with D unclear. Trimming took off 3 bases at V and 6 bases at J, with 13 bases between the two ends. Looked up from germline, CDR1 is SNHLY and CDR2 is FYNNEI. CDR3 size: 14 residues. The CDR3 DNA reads TGTGCCAGCAGTGAGAAAAGGGTTTGGGATACGCAGTATTTT. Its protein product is CASSEKRVWDTQYF.

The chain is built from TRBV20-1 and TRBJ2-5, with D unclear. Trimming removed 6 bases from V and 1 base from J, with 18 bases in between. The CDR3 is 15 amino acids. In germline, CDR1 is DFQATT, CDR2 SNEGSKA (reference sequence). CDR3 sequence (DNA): TGCAGTGCAGAAGATATCGGACGGCTCCAAGAGACCCAGTACTTC. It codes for CSAEDIGRLQETQYF.

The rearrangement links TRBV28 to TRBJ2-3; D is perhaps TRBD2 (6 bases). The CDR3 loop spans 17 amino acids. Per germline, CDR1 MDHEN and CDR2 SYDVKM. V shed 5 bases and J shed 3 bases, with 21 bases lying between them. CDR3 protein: CASSRLVAWEETDTQYF. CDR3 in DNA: TGTGCCAGCAGTCGCCTCGTAGCCTGGGAGGAGACAGATACGCAGTATTTT.

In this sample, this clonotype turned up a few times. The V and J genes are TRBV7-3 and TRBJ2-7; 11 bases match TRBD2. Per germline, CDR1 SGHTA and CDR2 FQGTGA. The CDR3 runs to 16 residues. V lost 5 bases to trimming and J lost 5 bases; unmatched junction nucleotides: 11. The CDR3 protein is CASSATVAGGPDEQYF. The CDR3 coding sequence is TGTGCCAGCAGCGCCACGGTAGCGGGAGGGCCTGACGAGCAGTACTTC.

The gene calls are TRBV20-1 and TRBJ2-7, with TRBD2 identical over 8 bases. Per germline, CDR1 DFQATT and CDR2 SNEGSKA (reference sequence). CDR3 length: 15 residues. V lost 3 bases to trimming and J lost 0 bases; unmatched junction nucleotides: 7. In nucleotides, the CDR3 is TGCAGTGCTAGCGTGGGGGCGGGAGGCTCCTACGAGCAGTACTTC. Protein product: CSASVGAGGSYEQYF.

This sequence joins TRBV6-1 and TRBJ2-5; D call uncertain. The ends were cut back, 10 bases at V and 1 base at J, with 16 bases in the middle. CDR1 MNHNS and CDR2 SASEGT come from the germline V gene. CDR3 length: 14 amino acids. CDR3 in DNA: TGTGCCACCATCGGGCGGCGTTTCCAAGAGACCCAGTACTTC. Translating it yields CATIGRRFQETQYF.

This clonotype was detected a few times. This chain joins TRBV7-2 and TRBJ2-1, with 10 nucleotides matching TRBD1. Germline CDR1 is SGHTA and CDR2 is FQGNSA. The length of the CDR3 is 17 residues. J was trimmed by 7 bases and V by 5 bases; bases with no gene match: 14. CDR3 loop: CASSVGTGAYYVNEQFF. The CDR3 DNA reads TGTGCCAGCAGCGTAGGGACAGGGGCATATTACGTGAATGAGCAGTTCTTC.

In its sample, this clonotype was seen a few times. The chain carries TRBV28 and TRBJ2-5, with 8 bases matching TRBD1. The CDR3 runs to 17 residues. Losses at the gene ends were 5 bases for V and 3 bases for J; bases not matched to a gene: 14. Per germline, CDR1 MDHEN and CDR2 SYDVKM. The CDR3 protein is CASSPTRGQGREETQYF. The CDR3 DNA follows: TGTGCCAGCAGTCCTACGCGCGGACAGGGAAGGGAAGAGACCCAGTACTTC.

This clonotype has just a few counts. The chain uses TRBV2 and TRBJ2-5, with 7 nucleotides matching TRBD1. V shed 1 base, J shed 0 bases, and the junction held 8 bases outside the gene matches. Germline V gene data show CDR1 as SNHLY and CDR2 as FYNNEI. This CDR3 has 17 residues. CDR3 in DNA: TGTGCCAGCAGTGAAGGGACAGGAGATCTTTACCAAGAGACCCAGTACTTC. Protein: CASSEGTGDLYQETQYF.

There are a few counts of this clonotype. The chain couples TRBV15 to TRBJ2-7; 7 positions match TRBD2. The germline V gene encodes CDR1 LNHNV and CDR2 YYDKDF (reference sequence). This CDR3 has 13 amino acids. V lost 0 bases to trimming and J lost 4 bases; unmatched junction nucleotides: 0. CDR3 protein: CATSRDSGYEQYV. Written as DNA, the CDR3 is TGTGCCACCAGCAGAGATAGCGGGTACGAGCAGTACGTC.

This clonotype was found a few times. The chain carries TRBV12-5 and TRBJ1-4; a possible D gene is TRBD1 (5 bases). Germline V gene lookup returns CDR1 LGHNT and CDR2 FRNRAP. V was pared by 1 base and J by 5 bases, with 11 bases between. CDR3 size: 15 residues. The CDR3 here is CASGLGGTRNEKLFF. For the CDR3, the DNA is TGTGCTAGTGGTTTGGGAGGGACGAGGAATGAAAAACTGTTTTTT.

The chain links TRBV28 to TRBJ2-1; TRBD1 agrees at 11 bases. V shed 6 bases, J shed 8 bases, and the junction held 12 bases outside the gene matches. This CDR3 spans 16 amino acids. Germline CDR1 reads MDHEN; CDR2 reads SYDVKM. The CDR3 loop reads CASRPWTGGKMDEQFF. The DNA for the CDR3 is TGTGCCAGCAGACCTTGGACAGGGGGCAAGATGGATGAGCAGTTCTTC.

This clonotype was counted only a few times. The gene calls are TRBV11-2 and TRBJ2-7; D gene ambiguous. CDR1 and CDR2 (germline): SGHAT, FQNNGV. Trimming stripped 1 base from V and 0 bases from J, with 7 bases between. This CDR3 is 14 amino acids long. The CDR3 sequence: CASSLGAFSYEQYF. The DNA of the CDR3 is TGTGCCAGCAGCTTAGGGGCTTTCTCCTACGAGCAGTACTTC.

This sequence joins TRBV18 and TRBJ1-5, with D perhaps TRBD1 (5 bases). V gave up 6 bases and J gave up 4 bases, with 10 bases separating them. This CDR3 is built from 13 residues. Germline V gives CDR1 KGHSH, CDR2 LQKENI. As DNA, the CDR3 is TGTGCCAGCTCTCAACAGGAAAATCAGCCCCAGCATTTT. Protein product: CASSQQENQPQHF. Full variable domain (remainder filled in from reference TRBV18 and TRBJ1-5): NAGVMQNPRHLVRRRGQEARLRCSPMKGHSHVYWYRQLPEEGLKFMVYLQKENIIDESGMPKERFSAEFPKEGPSILRIQQVVRGDSAAYFCASSQQENQPQHFGDGTRLSIL.

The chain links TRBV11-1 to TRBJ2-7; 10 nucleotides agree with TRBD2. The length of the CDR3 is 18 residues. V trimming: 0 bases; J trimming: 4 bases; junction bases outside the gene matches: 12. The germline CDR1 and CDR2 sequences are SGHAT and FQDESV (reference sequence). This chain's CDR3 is CASSLATHPLAGKYEQYF. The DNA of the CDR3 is TGTGCCAGCAGCTTAGCGACCCACCCACTAGCGGGAAAGTACGAGCAGTACTTC.